This paragraph reports one T cell receptor beta chain. Its target is not known. This sample stems from a study of OX40 agonist ivuxolimab in advanced cancers. The overall study: Ivuxolimab, an agonistic anti-OX40 (CD134) antibody, was given to patients.

Patients were ineligible given autoimmune disease history or systemic immunosuppression. Libraries were prepared by immunoSEQ multiplex PCR; TCRdb keeps only in-frame clonotypes and omits some of them. Counted here are 100,000 to 120,000 clones, over 85% occurring once; the ten biggest clones make up about 0.25%. The V gene lost 5 bases and the J gene lost 8 bases, with 18 bases spanning the gap. The CDR3 totals 15 residues. Germline CDR1 is LNHDA and CDR2 is SQIVND (reference sequence). Study conclusions and caveats: Dose levels from 0.1 to 3.0 mg/kg saw CD4+ and CD8+ blood T cells expand clonally by week 6.

The receptor was isolated from an adult with an advanced solid tumor such as melanoma, head and neck, liver or kidney cancer. The V gene is TRBV19, the J gene TRBJ1-4, with a possible D match to TRBD1 (6 bases). The sequencing used CD4+ or CD8+ T cells sorted from blood, collected in a trial of the OX40 agonist ivuxolimab. CDR3 sequence reads: CASSPDRDKREKLFF. CDR3 coding DNA: TGTGCCAGTAGTCCGGACCGGGACAAACGGGAAAAACTGTTTTTT.